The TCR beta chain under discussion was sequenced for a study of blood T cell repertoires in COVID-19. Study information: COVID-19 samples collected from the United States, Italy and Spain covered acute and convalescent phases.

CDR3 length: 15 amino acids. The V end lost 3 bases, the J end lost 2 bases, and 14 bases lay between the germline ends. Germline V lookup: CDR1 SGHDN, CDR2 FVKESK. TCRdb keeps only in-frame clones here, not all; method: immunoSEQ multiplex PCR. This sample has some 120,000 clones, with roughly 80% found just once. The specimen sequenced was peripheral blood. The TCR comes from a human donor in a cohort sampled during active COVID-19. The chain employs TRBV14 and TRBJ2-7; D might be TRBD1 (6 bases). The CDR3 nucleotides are TGTGCCAGCAGCCATTTCTCCACAGGGACCTACGAGCAGTACTTC. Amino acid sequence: CASSHFSTGTYEQYF.